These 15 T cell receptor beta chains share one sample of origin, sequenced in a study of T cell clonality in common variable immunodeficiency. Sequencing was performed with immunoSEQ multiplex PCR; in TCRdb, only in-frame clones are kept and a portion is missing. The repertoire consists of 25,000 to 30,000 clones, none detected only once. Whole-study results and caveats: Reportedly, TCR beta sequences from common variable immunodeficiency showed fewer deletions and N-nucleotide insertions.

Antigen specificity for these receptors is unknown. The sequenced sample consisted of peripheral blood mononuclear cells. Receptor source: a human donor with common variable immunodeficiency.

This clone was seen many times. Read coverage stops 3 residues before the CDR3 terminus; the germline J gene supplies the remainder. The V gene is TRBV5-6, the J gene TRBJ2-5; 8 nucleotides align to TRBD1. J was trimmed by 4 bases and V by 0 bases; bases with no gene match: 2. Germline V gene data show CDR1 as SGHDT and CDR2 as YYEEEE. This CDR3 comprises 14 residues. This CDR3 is CASSLGRGRETQYF. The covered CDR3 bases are TGTGCCAGCAGCTTGGGCAGGGGGCGAGAGACC.

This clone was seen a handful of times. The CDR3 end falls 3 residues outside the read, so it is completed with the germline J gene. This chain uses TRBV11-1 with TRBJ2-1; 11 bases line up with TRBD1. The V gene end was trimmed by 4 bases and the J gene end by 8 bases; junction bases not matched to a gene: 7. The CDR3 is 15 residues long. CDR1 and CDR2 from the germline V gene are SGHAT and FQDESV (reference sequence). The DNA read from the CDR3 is TGTGCCAGCAGCTATGGGGGGACAGGGGGTTATGAG. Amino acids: CASSYGGTGGYE. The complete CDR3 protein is CASSYGGTGGYEQFF.

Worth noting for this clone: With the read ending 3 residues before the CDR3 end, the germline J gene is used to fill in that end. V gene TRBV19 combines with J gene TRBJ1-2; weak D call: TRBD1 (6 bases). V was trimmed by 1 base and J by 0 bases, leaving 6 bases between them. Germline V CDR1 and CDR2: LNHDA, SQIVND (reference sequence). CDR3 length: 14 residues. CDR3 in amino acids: CASSIGTANYGYTF. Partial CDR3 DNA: TGTGCCAGTAGTATAGGGACAGCTAACTATGGC.

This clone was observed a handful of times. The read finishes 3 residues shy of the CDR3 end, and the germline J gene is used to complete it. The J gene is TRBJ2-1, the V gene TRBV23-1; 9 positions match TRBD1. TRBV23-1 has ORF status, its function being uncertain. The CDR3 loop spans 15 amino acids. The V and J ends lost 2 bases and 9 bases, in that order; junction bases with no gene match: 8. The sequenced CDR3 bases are TGCGCCAGCAGTCAACCCAAACAGGGGGCATGTGAG. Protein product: CASSQPKQGACE. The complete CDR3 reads CASSQPKQGACEQFF.

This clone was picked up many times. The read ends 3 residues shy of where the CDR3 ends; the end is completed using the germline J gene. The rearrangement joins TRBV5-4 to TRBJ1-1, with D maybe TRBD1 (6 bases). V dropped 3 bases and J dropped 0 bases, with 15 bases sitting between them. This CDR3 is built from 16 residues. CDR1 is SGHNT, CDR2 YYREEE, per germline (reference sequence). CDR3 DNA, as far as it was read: TGTGCCAGCAGCTCCGGGACACCTCACATGAACACTGAA. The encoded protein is CASSSGTPHMNTE. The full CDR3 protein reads CASSSGTPHMNTEAFF.

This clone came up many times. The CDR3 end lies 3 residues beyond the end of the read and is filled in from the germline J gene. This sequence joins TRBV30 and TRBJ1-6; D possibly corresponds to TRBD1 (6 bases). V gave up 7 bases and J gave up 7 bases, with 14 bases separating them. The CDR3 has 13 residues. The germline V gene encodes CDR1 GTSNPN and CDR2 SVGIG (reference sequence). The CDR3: CAYREGINSPLHF. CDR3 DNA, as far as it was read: TGTGCCTACAGGGAGGGCATCAATTCACCC.

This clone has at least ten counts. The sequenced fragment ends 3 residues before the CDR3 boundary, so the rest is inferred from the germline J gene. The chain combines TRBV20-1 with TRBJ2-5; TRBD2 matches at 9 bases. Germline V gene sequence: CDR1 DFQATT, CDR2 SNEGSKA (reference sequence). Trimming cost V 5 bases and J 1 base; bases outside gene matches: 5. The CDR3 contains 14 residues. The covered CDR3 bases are TGCAGTGCTTCAATAGCGGGGGTCCAAGAGACC. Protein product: CSASIAGVQET. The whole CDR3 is CSASIAGVQETQYF.

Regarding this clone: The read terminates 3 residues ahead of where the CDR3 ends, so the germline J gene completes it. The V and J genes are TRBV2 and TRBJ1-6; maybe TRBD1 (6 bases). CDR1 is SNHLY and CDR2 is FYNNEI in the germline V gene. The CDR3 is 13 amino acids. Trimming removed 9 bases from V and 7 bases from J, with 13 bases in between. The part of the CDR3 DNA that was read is TGTGCCAGTGATGAAACAGGGAATTCACCC. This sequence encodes CASDETGNSP. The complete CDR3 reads CASDETGNSPLHF.

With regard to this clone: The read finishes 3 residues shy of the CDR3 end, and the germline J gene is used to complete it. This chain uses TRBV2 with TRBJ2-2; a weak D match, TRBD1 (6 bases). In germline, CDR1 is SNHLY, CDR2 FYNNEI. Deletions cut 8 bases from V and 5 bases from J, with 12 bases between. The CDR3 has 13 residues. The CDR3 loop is CASSSQGTGELFF. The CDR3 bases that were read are TGTGCCAGCTCCTCACAGGGAACCGGGGAG.

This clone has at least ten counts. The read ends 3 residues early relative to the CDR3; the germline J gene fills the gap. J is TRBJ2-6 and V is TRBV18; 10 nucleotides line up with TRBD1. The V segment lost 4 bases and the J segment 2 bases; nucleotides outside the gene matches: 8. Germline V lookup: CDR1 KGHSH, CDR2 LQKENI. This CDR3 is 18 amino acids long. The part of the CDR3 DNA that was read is TGTGCCAGCTCACGGGGGACAGGGGCCGTGGCTGGGGCCAACGTC. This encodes CASSRGTGAVAGANV. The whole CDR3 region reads CASSRGTGAVAGANVLTF.

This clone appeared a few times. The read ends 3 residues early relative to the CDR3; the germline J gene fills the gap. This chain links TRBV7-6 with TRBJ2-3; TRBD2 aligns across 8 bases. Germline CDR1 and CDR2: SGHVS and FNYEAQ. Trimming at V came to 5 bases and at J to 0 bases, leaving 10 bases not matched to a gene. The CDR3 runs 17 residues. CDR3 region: CASSPMGGGPSTDTQYF. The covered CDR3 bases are TGTGCCAGCAGCCCGATGGGCGGGGGGCCTAGCACAGATACG.

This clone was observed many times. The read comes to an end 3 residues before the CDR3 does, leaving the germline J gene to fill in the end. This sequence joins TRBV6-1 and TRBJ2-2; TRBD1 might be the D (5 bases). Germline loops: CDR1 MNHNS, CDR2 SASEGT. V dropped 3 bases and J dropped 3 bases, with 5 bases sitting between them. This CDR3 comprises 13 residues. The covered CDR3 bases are TGTGCCAGCAGTGACAGGGACACCGGGGAG. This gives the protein CASSDRDTGE. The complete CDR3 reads CASSDRDTGELFF.

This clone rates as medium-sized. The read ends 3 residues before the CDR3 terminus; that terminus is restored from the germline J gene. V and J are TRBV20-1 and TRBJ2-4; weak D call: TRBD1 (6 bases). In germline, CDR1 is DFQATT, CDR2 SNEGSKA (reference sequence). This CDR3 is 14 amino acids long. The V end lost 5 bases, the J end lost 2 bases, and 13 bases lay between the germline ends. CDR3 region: CSALDRFPKNIQYF. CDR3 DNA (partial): TGCAGTGCTCTCGACAGGTTTCCCAAAAACATT.

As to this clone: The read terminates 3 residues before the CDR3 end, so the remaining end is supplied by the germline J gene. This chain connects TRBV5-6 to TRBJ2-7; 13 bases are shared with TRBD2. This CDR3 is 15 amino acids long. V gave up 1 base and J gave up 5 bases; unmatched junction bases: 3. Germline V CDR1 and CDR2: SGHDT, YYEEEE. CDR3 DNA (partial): TGTGCCAGCAGCTTGACTAGCGGGGGGGGGAACGAG. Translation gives CASSLTSGGGNE. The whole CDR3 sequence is CASSLTSGGGNEQYF.

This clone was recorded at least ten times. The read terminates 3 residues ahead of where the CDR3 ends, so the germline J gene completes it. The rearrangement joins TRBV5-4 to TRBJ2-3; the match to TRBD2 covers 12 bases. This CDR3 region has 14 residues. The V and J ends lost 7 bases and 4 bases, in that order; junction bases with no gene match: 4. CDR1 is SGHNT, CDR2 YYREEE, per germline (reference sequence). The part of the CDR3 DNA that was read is TGTGCCAGCGGAAGGACTAGCGGGGCAGATACG. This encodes CASGRTSGADT. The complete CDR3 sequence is CASGRTSGADTQYF.